The clone carrying this T cell receptor beta chain was recorded once. Participant ages covered roughly 18 to 89 years across approximately 25 US areas. The sample belongs to a study of blood T cell repertoires in COVID-19. Study-level background: Nucleic acid was either cDNA or gDNA, and it came from T cells, B-cell-depleted T cells, or PBMCs.

Germline V gene data show CDR1 as SGHRS and CDR2 as YFSETQ. This CDR3 spans 13 amino acids. V dropped 6 bases and J dropped 7 bases, with 16 bases sitting between them. The data were produced by immunoSEQ multiplex PCR, yet TCRdb's version contains in-frame clones alone and is incomplete. The sample includes roughly 500,000 clones, more than 75% seen only once; the top ten take approximately 2%. The V call is TRBV5-1, the J call TRBJ1-2; no definite D call. The specimen sequenced was PBMCs or T cells enriched from blood (not recorded which). This sequence originates from a middle-aged woman who had recovered from COVID-19. The CDR3 DNA sequence: TGCGCCAGCAACGGAGGAACCTCTGGTGGCTACACCTTC. It yields the protein CASNGGTSGGYTF.